This T cell receptor beta chain derives from a study of regulatory T cells in long-lasting Graves disease. Time point here: newly diagnosed GD, antithyroid drugs for less than 3 months. Construction of the TCR library relied on RNA isolated from PBMCs. In building TCR beta libraries, iRepertoire HTBI primers were used together with Arm-PCR of CDR3 regions. TCRdb re-derived calls from the multiplex PCR reads in MiXCR, one entry per CDR3 protein. The table shows 550,000 to 700,000 distinct CDR3 sequences, with about 15% occurring only once. CDR3 length equals 15 residues. V was clipped by 5 bases and J by 2 bases, with 15 bases between them. This clonotype was observed at least ten times. These data also featured in a second study, about T cells in Graves' hyperthyroidism and ophthalmopathy.

This chain joins TRBV12-3 or TRBV12-4 and TRBJ1-1, with D possibly matching TRBD1 (6 bases). Material: peripheral blood mononuclear cells (PBMCs), obtained at new diagnosis, from a patient treated with antithyroid drugs. The TCR was taken from a man between 18 and 29 years old with Graves disease. CDR3 loop: CASSTRTASNTEAFF. Written as DNA, the CDR3 is TGTGCCAGCAGTACCAGGACAGCCTCTAACACTGAAGCTTTCTTT.